This paragraph reports one TCR beta chain. The data were taken from a study of Ad26.COV2.S vaccination and SARS-CoV-2 variants. The treatment is: some 20 received Ad26.COV2.S at low or high dose, single or two shots; 5 received placebo; per-sample allocation not given. Specimen acquisition occurred on day 63 following the initial vaccine or placebo injection. Looked up from germline, CDR1 is MNHEY and CDR2 is SMNVEV (reference sequence). The CDR3 has 12 residues. The V and J ends lost 4 bases and 5 bases respectively, with 8 bases between them. TCRdb's copy holds only in-frame clones and misses some; the assay was immunoSEQ multiplex PCR. The sample carries about 350,000 clones, about 88% recorded once.

The chain uses TRBV27 and TRBJ2-5, with D uncertain. This TCR derives from a person between 18 and 65 years old who received the Ad26.COV2.S COVID-19 vaccine or a placebo. This material consisted of peripheral blood, taken in a trial of Ad26.COV2.S vaccine versus placebo. The CDR3 nucleotides are TGTGCCAGCAGTTCGGGCGCGGAGACCCAGTACTTC. Amino acids: CASSSGAETQYF.